A selection of T cell receptor beta chains follows, all from one sample in a study of T cell repertoires in cytomegalovirus infection. TCRdb redid the calling of the reads with MiXCR, one entry per CDR3 protein. Seen here are 85,000 to 120,000 distinct CDR3 sequences, 16% observed once, and the top ten hold approximately 8%. The sample comprised PBMCs. These receptors were obtained from a human donor in good health (CMV status not recorded). Some clones in this sample may be carry-over from other donors' samples. Both conserved end residues are trimmed from each CDR3.

TRBV7-9	TRBJ1-1	ASSLDRMNTEAF
TRBV7-2	TRBJ2-5	ASSLGLGGETQY
TRBV7-3	TRBJ1-1	ASSLTGRGRNTEAF
TRBV11-3	TRBJ1-1	ASSTTGDTEAF
TRBV7-2	TRBJ1-2	ASSFQAEGTRGYT
TRBV5-4	TRBJ2-2	ASSDGSSGGAKDGELI
TRBV28	TRBJ2-1	VSSLGLPNEQF
TRBV7-8	TRBJ2-7	ASSLAPRVGNEQY
TRBV12-3/TRBV12-4	TRBJ1-2	ASSSRQGKRPNYGYT
TRBV11-3	TRBJ2-2	ASSSMGAGPGELF
TRBV7-3	TRBJ1-2	ASSSADRSAYGYT
TRBV2	TRBJ1-2	ASSRQASIYGYT
TRBV5-1	TRBJ2-2	ASSLEAGDTGELF
TRBV12-3/TRBV12-4	TRBJ1-2	ASSHYSTGRDGYT
TRBV20-1	TRBJ1-4	SAPQGYEKLF
TRBV7-2	TRBJ2-5	ASSLLGSGGRETQY
TRBV5-6	TRBJ1-5	ASSLGQGRQPQH
TRBV7-3	TRBJ2-7	ASSLTQDRFWYEQY
TRBV6-2/TRBV6-3	TRBJ2-4	ASSTQSGNENIQY
TRBV7-2	TRBJ1-5	ASSPYPGDNQPQH
TRBV28	TRBJ1-2	ASSRTYPGYT
TRBV7-2	TRBJ2-6	ASSSLPGAQRGRANVLT
TRBV7-8	TRBJ2-7	ASRSEPSYEQY
TRBV7-2	TRBJ1-1	ASSLRGAFAEAF
TRBV2	TRBJ1-2	ASSLKTGVDGYT
TRBV6-2/TRBV6-3	TRBJ1-5	ASSYSRRQPQH
TRBV7-6	TRBJ1-6	ASSGAGNSPLH
TRBV18	TRBJ1-1	ASSNLRGNTEAF
TRBV7-3	TRBJ1-1	ASSPGGAQTEAF
TRBV14	TRBJ1-2	ASSQVGGTAYGYT
TRBV20-1	TRBJ2-5	SATLGRGAGETQY
TRBV7-9	TRBJ1-2	ASSSYRGTNYGYT
TRBV7-8	TRBJ2-3	ASSPLLDTQY
TRBV12-3/TRBV12-4	TRBJ1-1	ASSLREENTEAF
TRBV7-2	TRBJ1-4	ASSSPQGGVGEKLF
TRBV7-2	TRBJ1-1	ASSLAKPAKAF
TRBV5-1	TRBJ1-5	ASRPTGSGNQPQH
TRBV27	TRBJ1-4	ASKTQGRNEKLF
TRBV7-2	TRBJ2-1	ASSLAASAYNEQF
TRBV28	TRBJ1-1	ASPAGPGQSNTEAF
TRBV11-3	TRBJ2-3	ASSSSGPQY
TRBV7-2	TRBJ1-3	ASSLEAGYRNTIY
TRBV28	TRBJ1-5	ASSYGGQGNQPQH
TRBV29-1	TRBJ2-5	SVEGGGLAGGLETQY
TRBV20-1	TRBJ2-7	NARGDVSSYEQY
TRBV7-7	TRBJ2-5	ASSLVGEKGETQY
TRBV19	TRBJ2-5	ASSITRAETQY
TRBV20-1	TRBJ2-2	SARDLRGEDTGELF
TRBV28	TRBJ2-7	ASRPIGGSREQY
TRBV6-2/TRBV6-3	TRBJ1-2	ASGRANYGYT
TRBV7-2	TRBJ2-3	ASSPGLRIDADTQY
TRBV7-3	TRBJ1-4	ASGGREEKLF
TRBV2	TRBJ1-5	ASSGGSNQPQH